This entry lists 28 T cell receptor beta chains sequenced from one sample in a study of CD8 T cells in Susac syndrome. Random hexamers primed reverse transcription of about 0.5 to 1 ug RNA. TCRdb analysed the immunoSEQ multiplex PCR reads with MiXCR anew, one entry per CDR3 protein. Seen here are some 100,000 distinct CDR3 sequences, approximately 93% observed once, and the top ten hold just under 0.095%. The sequenced sample consisted of CD4+ T cells from PBMCs. These TCRs come from a human donor with multiple sclerosis.

The chain couples TRBV6-5 to TRBJ1-1; perhaps TRBD1 as D (5 bases). Trimming shortened V by 4 bases and J by 5 bases, and 20 bases separated the two germline ends. The CDR3 totals 16 residues. Germline V lookup: CDR1 MNHEY, CDR2 SVGAGI. For the CDR3, the DNA is TGTGCCAGCAGTTCAGGGTTTAGGATTGTTTTAACTGAAGCTTTCTTT. As protein: CASSSGFRIVLTEAFF.

The chain is built from TRBV3-1 and TRBJ1-5, with 9 bases lining up with TRBD1. Germline CDR1 and CDR2: LGHDT and YNNKEL (reference sequence). With V trimmed by 1 base and J by 8 bases, 6 bases remained unmatched. This CDR3 region has 15 residues. The CDR3 nucleotides are TGTGCCAGCAGCCAAGCGGGACAGGGAGCTGAGCCCCAGCATTTT. This sequence encodes CASSQAGQGAEPQHF. Full variable domain (missing parts from reference TRBV3-1 and TRBJ1-5): DTAVSQTPKYLVTQMGNDKSIKCEQNLGHDTMYWYKQDSKKFLKIMFSYNNKELIINETVPNRFSPKSPDKAHLNLHINSLELGDSAVYFCASSQAGQGAEPQHFGDGTRLSIL.

V is TRBV2 and J is TRBJ2-3, with no clear D. CDR1 SNHLY and CDR2 FYNNEI come from the germline V gene. The CDR3 extends over 12 amino acids. V dropped 7 bases and J dropped 5 bases, with 10 bases sitting between them. The CDR3 is CASTGLGDTQYF. CDR3 DNA: TGTGCCAGCACGGGTTTGGGAGATACGCAGTATTTT.

The table lists this clonotype with a count of one. The chain combines TRBV7-9 with TRBJ2-7; no reliable D call. The V end lost 1 base, the J end lost 5 bases, and 12 bases lay between the germline ends. CDR1 is SEHNR, CDR2 FQNEAQ, per germline (reference sequence). The CDR3 sequence is 14 residues long. The CDR3 spells CASSLGRNTDEQYF. CDR3 in DNA: TGTGCCAGCAGCTTAGGCAGGAATACCGACGAGCAGTACTTC.

The chain recombines TRBV28 with TRBJ2-7; unclear D gene. V lost 10 bases and J 1 base, leaving 8 bases between the germline ends. The germline CDR1 and CDR2 sequences are MDHEN and SYDVKM. The CDR3 length is 11 residues. For the CDR3, the DNA is TGTGCCACCCATGGGTCCTACGAGCAGTACTTC. Translation: CATHGSYEQYF.

The J gene is TRBJ1-4, the V gene TRBV7-9; a weak D match, TRBD1 (5 bases). Between the trimmed V and J ends, which lost 5 bases and 8 bases, there was a span of 15 bases. In germline, CDR1 is SEHNR, CDR2 FQNEAQ (reference sequence). This CDR3 region has 14 residues. The CDR3 region has the DNA TGTGCCAGCAGCCCCCGGTCGTGGGGGGAAAAACTGTTTTTT. Amino acids: CASSPRSWGEKLFF. The complete variable domain, with remaining parts taken from reference TRBV7-9 and TRBJ1-4, reads DTGVSQNPRHKITKRGQNVTFRCDPISEHNRLYWYRQTLGQGPEFLTYFQNEAQLEKSRLLSDRFSAERPKGSFSTLEIQRTEQGDSAMYLCASSPRSWGEKLFFGSGTQLSVL.

This sequence joins TRBV5-1 and TRBJ1-6; D is uncertain. V was pared by 2 bases and J by 0 bases, with 6 bases between. CDR3 length equals 15 residues. Germline CDR1 reads SGHRS; CDR2 reads YFSETQ. In nucleotides, the CDR3 is TGCGCCAGCAGCTTATCCAGCTCCTATAATTCACCCCTCCACTTT. As protein: CASSLSSSYNSPLHF.

The chain employs TRBV20-1 and TRBJ1-1; tentative D call: TRBD1 (5 bases). The CDR3 loop spans 12 amino acids. Germline lookup yields CDR1 DFQATT and CDR2 SNEGSKA (reference sequence). V shed 4 bases and J shed 5 bases, with 11 bases lying between them. CDR3 residues: CSATGLRTEAFF. The CDR3 DNA follows: TGCAGTGCTACAGGGCTCCGAACTGAAGCTTTCTTT.

V usage is TRBV7-2 and J usage is TRBJ2-1, with TRBD2 matching over 8 bases. V lost 5 bases, J lost 7 bases, and 7 bases stayed unmatched. Germline CDR1 is SGHTA and CDR2 is FQGNSA. CDR3 size: 14 residues. The CDR3 spells CASSRTSLNNEQFF. The CDR3 nucleotides read TGTGCCAGCAGCCGGACTAGCCTAAATAATGAGCAGTTCTTC. Based on the CDR3 plus reference TRBV7-2 and TRBJ2-1, the full variable domain is GAGVSQSPSNKVTEKGKDVELRCDPISGHTALYWYRQSLGQGLEFLIYFQGNSAPDKSGLPSDRFSAERTGGSVSTLTIQRTQQEDSAVYLCASSRTSLNNEQFFGPGTRLTVL.

The rearrangement uses TRBV2 and TRBJ1-1, with D tentatively TRBD1 (5 bases). V lost 6 bases to trimming and J lost 1 base, with 12 bases between them. Germline CDR1 is SNHLY and CDR2 is FYNNEI. The CDR3 has 14 residues. CDR3 amino acids: CASSPRVSNTEAFF. Here the CDR3 DNA reads TGTGCCAGCAGCCCCAGGGTCTCGAACACTGAAGCTTTCTTT.

The count of this clonotype is one. V usage is TRBV12-3 or TRBV12-4 and J usage is TRBJ2-1, with TRBD2 matching 11 bases. The V segment lost 0 bases and the J segment 8 bases; nucleotides outside the gene matches: 3. The CDR3 has 15 residues. CDR3 DNA: TGTGCCAGCAGTTTAGCTAGCGGGGGGGCCGATGAGCAGTTCTTC. Amino acid sequence: CASSLASGGADEQFF.

V usage is TRBV18 and J usage is TRBJ2-2, with TRBD1 matching 9 bases. This CDR3 has 17 residues. The V gene end was trimmed by 6 bases and the J gene end by 5 bases; junction bases not matched to a gene: 13. Germline V gene data show CDR1 as KGHSH and CDR2 as LQKENI. The CDR3 DNA follows: TGTGCCAGCTCGCCTGGGACAGGGTCAGTCGGGACCGGGGAGCTGTTTTTT. Translation gives CASSPGTGSVGTGELFF.

A few counts support this clonotype. The chain uses TRBV27 and TRBJ2-7, with 9 bases that match TRBD2. Per the germline V gene, CDR1 is MNHEY and CDR2 is SMNVEV (reference sequence). The CDR3 extends over 15 amino acids. The V gene end was trimmed by 4 bases and the J gene end by 1 base; junction bases not matched to a gene: 5. The DNA of the CDR3 is TGTGCCAGCAGTTCCTCGCGGGGGGGATCCTACGAGCAGTACTTC. Translated: CASSSSRGGSYEQYF.

This chain uses TRBV2 with TRBJ2-3, with D perhaps TRBD1 or TRBD2 (5 bases each). V was pared by 5 bases and J by 7 bases, with 10 bases between. Germline-derived CDR1 and CDR2 are SNHLY and FYNNEI. The CDR3 loop spans 12 amino acids. CDR3 region: CASSMGVHTQYF. The CDR3 DNA follows: TGTGCCAGCAGTATGGGGGTACATACGCAGTATTTT.

This clonotype has a single count. J is TRBJ1-2 and V is TRBV29-1; unclear D gene. This CDR3 spans 13 amino acids. The ends were cut back, 6 bases at V and 1 base at J, with 12 bases in the middle. The germline gives CDR1 SQVTM, CDR2 ANQGSEA. The CDR3 is CSVKRELNYGYTF. CDR3 bases: TGCAGCGTGAAACGGGAGCTTAACTATGGCTACACCTTC.

The J gene is TRBJ2-1, the V gene TRBV6-5; 13 nucleotides line up with TRBD2. The CDR3 totals 13 residues. Germline values: CDR1 MNHEY, CDR2 SVGAGI. Trimming took 9 bases from V and 6 from J; bases not matched to a gene: 2. The DNA of the CDR3 is TGTGCCAGTAGACTAGCGGGGGGCAATGAGCAGTTCTTC. Translation: CASRLAGGNEQFF.

This chain links TRBV19 with TRBJ2-5; 10 bases fit TRBD2. The CDR3 has 15 residues. The J segment lost 6 bases and the V segment lost 9 bases, leaving 13 bases of the junction unmatched. Germline CDR1 reads LNHDA; CDR2 reads SQIVND (reference sequence). CDR3 in DNA: TGTGCCAGCCGAGAAAGCGGGGGGGCCGCAAAGACCCAGTACTTC. Translating it yields CASRESGGAAKTQYF.

V usage is TRBV14 and J usage is TRBJ1-2, with D hard to call. The germline CDR1 and CDR2 sequences are SGHDN and FVKESK. The V end was cut by 0 bases, the J end by 0 bases, with 8 bases between. The CDR3 sequence is 15 residues long. CDR3 amino acids: CASSQELLANYGYTF. CDR3 sequence (DNA): TGTGCCAGCAGCCAAGAACTTCTTGCTAACTATGGCTACACCTTC.

Of note for this clonotype: The junction shows a germline mismatch at one end, possibly a read error. The chain employs TRBV13 and TRBJ2-7; D is possibly TRBD2 (6 bases). The CDR3 has 16 residues. Germline loops: CDR1 PRHDT, CDR2 FYEKMQ (reference sequence). CDR3 sequence: CASTLGGEELRDEQYF. DNA for the CDR3: TGTGCCAGCACCTTAGGAGGGGAAGAACTGCGCGACGAGCAGTACTTC.

The V gene is TRBV19, the J gene TRBJ2-7, with 7 positions matching TRBD1. V shed 4 bases, J shed 6 bases, and the junction held 6 bases outside the gene matches. The germline V gene encodes CDR1 LNHDA and CDR2 SQIVND (reference sequence). The CDR3 sequence is 13 residues long. CDR3 protein: CASSSRWTGEQYF. The CDR3 DNA reads TGTGCCAGTAGTAGCAGATGGACAGGCGAGCAGTACTTC. Based on the CDR3 plus reference TRBV19 and TRBJ2-7, the full variable domain is DGGITQSPKYLFRKEGQNVTLSCEQNLNHDAMYWYRQDPGQGLRLIYYSQIVNDFQKGDIAEGYSVSREKKESFPLTVTSAQKNPTAFYLCASSSRWTGEQYFGPGTRLTVT.

The rearrangement joins TRBV4-1 to TRBJ2-3; TRBD1 agrees at 10 bases. The V segment lost 0 bases and the J segment 1 base; nucleotides outside the gene matches: 1. CDR1 is MGHRA, CDR2 YSYEKL, per germline. The CDR3 sequence is 16 residues long. In DNA form, the CDR3 reads TGCGCCAGCAGCCAAGACGGGACAGGGGGCACAGATACGCAGTATTTT. Protein: CASSQDGTGGTDTQYF.

V gene TRBV12-3 or TRBV12-4 combines with J gene TRBJ2-3; no firm D call. CDR3 length: 14 residues. The V gene lost 3 bases and the J gene lost 0 bases, with 7 bases spanning the gap. The CDR3 DNA reads TGTGCCAGCAGTTTCCAGTATAGCACAGATACGCAGTATTTT. Encoded protein: CASSFQYSTDTQYF.

The CDR3 protein is CAFSEWDQPQHF. CDR3 sequence (DNA): TGTGCCTTTTCTGAGTGGGATCAGCCCCAGCATTTT. V and J are TRBV30 and TRBJ1-5, with no clear D. Trimming took 7 bases from V and 5 from J, leaving 12 bases between them. Germline assignment: CDR1 GTSNPN and CDR2 SVGIG (reference sequence). This CDR3 is 12 amino acids long.

This chain links TRBV15 with TRBJ2-2, with 7 nucleotides matching TRBD2. Germline CDR1 reads LNHNV; CDR2 reads YYDKDF (reference sequence). J gave up 1 base and V 3 bases, and 8 bases lay outside the gene matches. The CDR3 contains 17 residues. The DNA for the CDR3 is TGTGCCACCAGCAGGGATATGACTAGCAGGAACACCGGGGAGCTGTTTTTT. This encodes CATSRDMTSRNTGELFF.

The rearrangement joins TRBV12-3 or TRBV12-4 to TRBJ2-2; maybe TRBD1 (5 bases). The CDR3 has 16 residues. V was pared by 6 bases and J by 1 base, with 15 bases between. This CDR3 is CASSPARGLNTGELFF. For the CDR3, the DNA is TGTGCCAGCAGCCCTGCTAGGGGTTTGAACACCGGGGAGCTGTTTTTT.

This clonotype was observed a single time. This chain's CDR3 is CASSFPKSGNTIYF. The CDR3 bases are TGTGCCAGCAGTTTCCCGAAGTCTGGAAACACCATATATTTT. This rearrangement joins TRBV28 to TRBJ1-3; D is unclear. CDR1 MDHEN and CDR2 SYDVKM come from the germline V gene. There are 14 residues in the CDR3. Trimming took off 3 bases at V and 1 base at J, with 7 bases between the two ends.

V is TRBV28 and J is TRBJ2-5; the match to TRBD2 covers 15 bases. After removal of 2 bases from V and 4 bases from J, the junction contained 11 bases not matched to a gene. In germline, CDR1 is MDHEN, CDR2 SYDVKM. The CDR3 sequence is 19 residues long. CDR3 in DNA: TGTGCCAGCAGTTTACGGTTGGGACTAGCGGGGGGCGAGACAGAGACCCAGTACTTC. This codes for CASSLRLGLAGGETETQYF.

The V call is TRBV30, the J call TRBJ2-7; D is undetermined. Deletions cut 1 base from V and 2 bases from J, with 6 bases between. The CDR3 sequence is 12 residues long. CDR1 is GTSNPN and CDR2 is SVGIG in the germline V gene (reference sequence). The DNA for the CDR3 is TGTGCCTGGAGTGAGACACCCTACGAGCAGTACTTC. Translation gives CAWSETPYEQYF.